This T cell receptor beta chain appears in the sequencing data of a study of monozygotic twins with cystic fibrosis. The germline gives CDR1 MGHRA, CDR2 YSYEKL. V dropped 4 bases and J dropped 2; count of bases not matched to a gene: 5. The CDR3 consists of 15 residues. Using immunoSEQ multiplex PCR, the repertoire was profiled, and TCRdb retains in-frame clones only, with some absent. The profile shows approximately 13,000 clones, approximately 90% of them singletons. The source of this sequence is a boy aged 5-17 years with cystic fibrosis. V and J are TRBV4-1 and TRBJ2-7, with 10 bases lining up with TRBD2. The sample comprised blood. The CDR3 sequence is CASSLRTSGAYEQYF. In nucleotides, the CDR3 is TGCGCCAGCAGCCTCCGGACTAGCGGAGCCTACGAGCAGTACTTC.